The rows below give T cell receptor beta chains drawn from one sample of a study of glioma-infiltrating T cells after dendritic cell vaccination. TCRdb keeps only in-frame clones here, not all; method: immunoSEQ multiplex PCR. The repertoire holds around 83,000 clones, with around 84% as singletons. Sample: blood, taken after dendritic cell vaccination. The receptor set was obtained from a human donor with glioblastoma. The CDR3 runs from the conserved cysteine through the conserved F or W. A D gene is named only where the DNA matches it firmly. Size values are once, few and many counts, or a class for expanded clones, and some rows have none.

D gene	V gene	clone size	J gene	CDR3 DNA	CDR3 protein
TRBD1	TRBV18	-	TRBJ2-3	TGTGCCAGCTCACCAAGCCCAGGGACAGCCTTTAAAGATACGCAGTATTTT	CASSPSPGTAFKDTQYF
-	TRBV7-8	-	TRBJ2-2	TGTGCCAGCAGCTTAGGTGCGGTGAGCGGGGAGCTGTTTTTT	CASSLGAVSGELFF
-	TRBV5-1	-	TRBJ1-1	TGCGCCAGCAGCTTGGGGGCAGAGAACACTGAAGCTTTCTTT	CASSLGAENTEAFF
-	TRBV5-6	-	TRBJ1-5	TGTGCCAGCAGCTTGGGACAATATCAGCCCCAGCATTTT	CASSLGQYQPQHF
TRBD1	TRBV9	-	TRBJ2-3	TGTGCCAGCAGCGCCCCCAGGGGGCAGGGCCGATCCAGCACAGATACGCAGTATTTT	CASSAPRGQGRSSTDTQYF
TRBD2	TRBV9	-	TRBJ2-3	TGTGCCAGCAGCGTAGATGGGGGGGAGGGAGATACGCAGTATTTT	CASSVDGGEGDTQYF
TRBD1	TRBV7-2	-	TRBJ1-2	TGTGCCAGCAGCCCTTTGGGACAGGGGGCAACTGGCTACACCTTC	CASSPLGQGATGYTF
-	TRBV2	once	TRBJ1-5	TGTGCCAGCAGTGAATGGGGGGTTAATAGCAATCAGCCCCAGCATTTT	CASSEWGVNSNQPQHF
-	TRBV5-6	few	TRBJ2-6	TGTGCCAGCAGCTTGGTCGGGGGGCCTGGGGCCAACGTCCTGACTTTC	CASSLVGGPGANVLTF
TRBD2	TRBV19	-	TRBJ2-7	TGTGCCAGTAGTAACCCCGGGACTAGCGGGAGCTCCTACGAGCAGTACTTC	CASSNPGTSGSSYEQYF
TRBD1	TRBV4-2	-	TRBJ2-7	TGTGCCAGCAGCCAAGGCGAGACAGGGGTCGAGCAGTACTTC	CASSQGETGVEQYF
-	TRBV28	-	TRBJ1-1	TGTGCCAGCAGTCCCCCGCCAGGGAACACTGAAGCTTTCTTT	CASSPPPGNTEAFF
TRBD1	TRBV29-1	-	TRBJ1-2	TGCAGCGTTGAGACAGGGACGACTTCTTCTGGCTACACCTTC	CSVETGTTSSGYTF
TRBD2	TRBV2	few	TRBJ2-7	TGTGCCAGCTACCGGACTAGCTCCTACGAGCAGTACTTC	CASYRTSSYEQYF
-	TRBV15	-	TRBJ2-4	TGTGCCACCAGCAGAGATCCCAGGGAGGAATCCAAAAACATTCAGTACTTC	CATSRDPREESKNIQYF
TRBD2	TRBV29-1	-	TRBJ2-3	TGCAGCGTTGGGACTAGCGGGGGGGATACGCAGTATTTT	CSVGTSGGDTQYF
-	TRBV27	few	TRBJ1-6	TGTGCCAGCAGCCAAGGGGTGGGCTTCGGGAATTCACCCCTCCACTTT	CASSQGVGFGNSPLHF
-	TRBV23-1	-	TRBJ2-3	TGCGCCAGCAGTCCGCCCCGGAGATGCCATTTT	CASSPPRRCHF
TRBD1	TRBV2	few	TRBJ2-7	TGTGCCATCCCGACAGGGGGCGGCTCCTACGAGCAGTACTTC	CAIPTGGGSYEQYF
TRBD1	TRBV29-1	-	TRBJ2-7	TGCAGCGTCTCGGGACAGGGGGCACTCGAGCAGTACTTC	CSVSGQGALEQYF
TRBD1	TRBV7-9	-	TRBJ2-7	TGTGCCAGCAGTCCCAGACAGGGGGGCTACGAGCAGTACTTC	CASSPRQGGYEQYF
-	TRBV7-9	-	TRBJ1-1	TGTGCCAGCATCCCGGGGGGGACCCGATCGGCTTTCTTT	CASIPGGTRSAFF
TRBD1	TRBV28	-	TRBJ1-5	TGTGCCAGCAGTCAACCAAGGACAGGGCAGAATCAGCCCCAGCATTTT	CASSQPRTGQNQPQHF
-	TRBV12-2	-	TRBJ2-1	TGTGCAAGTCGCTTACCACCCGGGACTAGCGGGGGTGAGGGGGATTACAATGAGCAGTTCTTC	CASRLPPGTSGGEGDYNEQFF
-	TRBV6-5	-	TRBJ1-1	TGTGCCAGCAGTTACCTTCGGGGAGTTGGCACTGAAGCTTTCTTT	CASSYLRGVGTEAFF
-	TRBV6-1	-	TRBJ1-2	TGTGCCAGCAGGAACTTACAGGGACGTTATGGCTACACCTTC	CASRNLQGRYGYTF
TRBD1	TRBV4-1	-	TRBJ2-7	TGCGCCAGCAGCCGAACAGGGGGCGCTTCCCACGAGCAGTACTTC	CASSRTGGASHEQYF
-	TRBV25-1	-	TRBJ1-3	TGTGCCACCCATTTCGGAAACACCATATATTTT	CATHFGNTIYF
TRBD1	TRBV19	-	TRBJ2-3	TGTGCCAGTAATGACAGGGGAGAATACACAGATACGCAGTATTTT	CASNDRGEYTDTQYF
-	TRBV5-6	few	TRBJ2-7	TGTTCCAGCAGCATGTCGGCCTACGAGCAGTACTTC	CSSSMSAYEQYF
TRBD1	TRBV7-9	-	TRBJ2-7	TGTGCCAGCAGCTTCGCAGGGGGCAGGGGCTACGAGCAGTACTTC	CASSFAGGRGYEQYF
TRBD1	TRBV6-5	few	TRBJ1-1	TGTGCCACCGGACAGGGGGCGACCACTGAAGCTTTCTTT	CATGQGATTEAFF
TRBD1	TRBV27	-	TRBJ2-2	TGTGCCAGCAGTTCCACAGGGGAAGAAGGCACCGGGGAGCTGTTTTTT	CASSSTGEEGTGELFF
-	TRBV29-1	-	TRBJ2-7	TGCAGCGTTGCGTGGGCTGGCAGAACCTACGAGCAGTACTTC	CSVAWAGRTYEQYF
TRBD2	TRBV25-1	-	TRBJ2-2	TGTGCCAGCAGTGAACTCCTAGCGGGGGTTTTTGCCGGGGAGCTGTTTTTT	CASSELLAGVFAGELFF
TRBD2	TRBV4-3	once	TRBJ2-2	TGCGCCAGCAGCCCGACTAGCGGGGGGGCGGGCGGGGAGCTGTTTTTT	CASSPTSGGAGGELFF
-	TRBV19	-	TRBJ2-6	TGTGCCAGTAGTATAGAACAGTTCTCTGGGGCCAACGTCCTGACTTTC	CASSIEQFSGANVLTF
-	TRBV6-5	once	TRBJ1-6	TGTGCCAGCAGTTACACCGGGGGGAATTCACCCCTCCACTTT	CASSYTGGNSPLHF
-	TRBV28	-	TRBJ1-2	TGTGCCAGCAGTCCCCTAAGTGGAGGACGGAGCTATGGCTACACCTTC	CASSPLSGGRSYGYTF
TRBD2	TRBV2	few	TRBJ2-1	TGTGCCAGCAGTGAAGAACTAGCGGGGCCCAATGAGCAGTTCTTC	CASSEELAGPNEQFF
TRBD1	TRBV5-6	-	TRBJ1-6	TGTGCCAGCAGCACTCTGGACAGGGAAAATTCACCCCTCCACTTT	CASSTLDRENSPLHF
-	TRBV7-2	-	TRBJ2-1	TGTGCCAGCAGCTTAATACAGTTCAATGAGCAGTTCTTC	CASSLIQFNEQFF
TRBD2	TRBV28	few	TRBJ2-1	TGTGCCAGCACGGGGACTAGAATTGAGCAGTTCTTC	CASTGTRIEQFF
-	TRBV9	-	TRBJ1-5	TGTGCCAGCAGCAATTCCGGTCAGCCCCAGCATTTT	CASSNSGQPQHF
TRBD1	TRBV6-5	-	TRBJ2-7	TGTGCCAGCAGTTACTCGAGACAGGGGTGGGGAGAGCAGTACTTC	CASSYSRQGWGEQYF
-	TRBV12-5	-	TRBJ1-1	TGTGCTAGTGGTTTGGTGGGTATGGACAGTATGAACACTGAAGCTTTCTTT	CASGLVGMDSMNTEAFF
TRBD2	TRBV7-2	-	TRBJ2-5	TGTGCCAGCCGGCGGCTAGCGGCCGGGACGACCCAGTACTTC	CASRRLAAGTTQYF
-	TRBV9	-	TRBJ2-1	TGTGCCAGCAGTGAGGGAAGGGGAGGATGGTCCGAGCAGTTCTTC	CASSEGRGGWSEQFF
TRBD2	TRBV27	once	TRBJ2-1	TGTGCCAGCGTACTAGCGGGATCCAATGAGCAGTTCTTC	CASVLAGSNEQFF
TRBD1	TRBV18	-	TRBJ1-1	TGTGCCAGCTCACCACAGGCAGGGGGGATGAACACTGAAGCTTTCTTT	CASSPQAGGMNTEAFF
TRBD2	TRBV28	once	TRBJ2-7	TGTGCCAGCAGTTCGCCTACTAGCGGGAGTTCCTACGAGCAGTACTTC	CASSSPTSGSSYEQYF
-	TRBV30	-	TRBJ1-5	TGTGCCTGGAGCCCTTCCGGACAATTCGGTAGTCAGCCCCAGCATTTT	CAWSPSGQFGSQPQHF
-	TRBV7-2	-	TRBJ2-3	TGTGCCAGCAGCTTGGCGGGGATACAAGCGCAGTATTTT	CASSLAGIQAQYF
-	TRBV5-6	-	TRBJ2-5	TGTGCCAGTTTAAGTGTTTCTAACCAAGAGACCCAGTACTTC	CASLSVSNQETQYF
-	TRBV19	once	TRBJ1-5	TGTGCCAGTAGTATAACTCTTACCAGGGTGGATCAGCCCCAGCATTTT	CASSITLTRVDQPQHF